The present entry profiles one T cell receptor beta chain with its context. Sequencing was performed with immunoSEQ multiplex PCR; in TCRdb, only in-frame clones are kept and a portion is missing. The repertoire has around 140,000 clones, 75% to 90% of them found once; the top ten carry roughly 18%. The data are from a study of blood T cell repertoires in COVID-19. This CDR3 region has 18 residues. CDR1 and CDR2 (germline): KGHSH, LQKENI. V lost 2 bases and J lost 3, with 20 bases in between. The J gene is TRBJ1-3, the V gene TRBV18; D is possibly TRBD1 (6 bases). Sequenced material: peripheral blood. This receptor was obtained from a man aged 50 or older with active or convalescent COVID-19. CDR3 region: CASSPNPPGRGNGNTIYF. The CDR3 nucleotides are TGTGCCAGCTCACCAAACCCCCCTGGCAGGGGAAATGGAAACACCATATATTTT.